This T cell receptor (beta chain) was sequenced during a study of control samples from healthy donors and cancer patients. TCRdb's table, derived via immunoSEQ multiplex PCR, lists solely in-frame clones and lacks some. The data hold 25,000 to 35,000 clones, with roughly 89% observed a single time. V lost 1 base, J lost 6 bases, and 12 bases lay in between. This CDR3 comprises 15 residues. Germline CDR1 and CDR2: SGHTA and FQGTGA. This clone was detected only once. The specimen was PBMCs. The source of this sequence is a woman aged 40 to 50 with lung cancer. The chain combines TRBV7-3 with TRBJ2-2; unclear D gene. The CDR3 nucleotides read TGTGCCAGCAGCTTAATGGCCAGGTCTCCCGGGGAGCTGTTTTTT. It is translated as CASSLMARSPGELFF. Drawing the rest from reference TRBV7-3 and TRBJ2-2, the complete variable domain is GAGVSQTPSNKVTEKGKYVELRCDPISGHTALYWYRQSLGQGPEFLIYFQGTGAADDSGLPNDRFFAVRPEGSVSTLKIQRTERGDSAVYLCASSLMARSPGELFFGEGSRLTVL.